Presented here are 30 T cell receptor beta chains from one specimen sequenced in a study of CD8+CD57+ T cells in acquired aplastic anemia. Genomic DNA provided the template from which TCR beta VDJ and CDR3 profiles were obtained. TCRdb used MiXCR to reprocess the reads, holding one entry per CDR3 protein. The table lists hundreds of thousands of distinct CDR3 sequences, roughly a third of them singletons. Selection for sequencing was limited to patients who had shown CD8+CD57+ cell expansion by flow cytometry. The sample was sorted CD4+, CD8+, or CD8+CD57+ T cells (not recorded which) from PBMCs. The source of these receptors is a human donor with aplastic anemia.

Ten or more counts support this clonotype. The chain is built from TRBV2 and TRBJ2-5, with TRBD2 identical over 10 bases. The CDR3 sequence is 12 residues long. In germline, CDR1 is SNHLY, CDR2 FYNNEI. The V gene end was trimmed by 10 bases and the J gene end by 4 bases; junction bases not matched to a gene: 3. CDR3 in DNA: TGTGCCACCCGGACTAGCGGAGAGACCCAGTACTTC. Translated, it gives CATRTSGETQYF.

This clonotype was seen at least ten times. This chain uses TRBV29-1 with TRBJ2-7; tentative D call: TRBD1 (6 bases). CDR1 SQVTM and CDR2 ANQGSEA come from the germline V gene. The length of the CDR3 is 11 residues. The V end was cut by 4 bases, the J end by 12 bases, with 16 bases between. CDR3 region: CSVVWGPRSYF. The CDR3 DNA follows: TGCAGCGTTGTGTGGGGGCCTAGATCGTACTTC.

This clonotype was seen at least ten times. The V call is TRBV20-1, the J call TRBJ2-7; D is perhaps TRBD2 (6 bases). V lost 1 base to trimming and J lost 3 bases, with 13 bases between them. The CDR3 extends over 14 amino acids. The germline V gene encodes CDR1 DFQATT and CDR2 SNEGSKA (reference sequence). Written as DNA, the CDR3 is TGCAGTGCTAGAGTGTTTCCCGGGGGCTACGAGCAGTACTTC. Protein: CSARVFPGGYEQYF.

This clonotype occurred a few times. The V call is TRBV10-3, the J call TRBJ1-2, with 8 positions matching TRBD1. The CDR3 length is 15 residues. Germline V gives CDR1 ENHRY, CDR2 SYGVKD. Trimming took 10 bases from V and 4 from J; bases not matched to a gene: 14. CDR3: CASSLQGASIYGYTF. CDR3 nucleotide sequence: TGTGCCAGCAGCCTTCAGGGGGCCTCAATCTATGGCTACACCTTC.

This clonotype was seen only a few times. The chain is built from TRBV4-2 and TRBJ2-3; D unclear. This CDR3 spans 14 amino acids. With 0 bases removed from V and 3 bases from J, the gap between germline ends came to 7 bases. Germline V gene sequence: CDR1 LGHNA, CDR2 YNFKEQ. CDR3 nucleotide sequence: TGTGCCAGCAGCCAAGAGAGTACTACAGATACGCAGTATTTT. This encodes CASSQESTTDTQYF.

J is TRBJ2-3 and V is TRBV7-9, with D uncertain. The CDR3 is 16 residues long. Trimming cost V 3 bases and J 2 bases, with 15 bases left between them. From germline, CDR1 is SEHNR and CDR2 FQNEAQ (reference sequence). The CDR3 sequence: CASSFPHGSATDTQYF. The CDR3, as DNA: TGTGCCAGCAGCTTTCCCCATGGGTCAGCCACAGATACGCAGTATTTT.

For this clonotype: A single base separates this from a much larger clone, so it may be a read error. The conserved phenylalanine or tryptophan normally closing the CDR3 is absent here, so this likely arose from a read error. The chain joins TRBV20-1 to TRBJ1-6; D is ambiguous. The CDR3 consists of 14 residues. Germline lookup yields CDR1 DFQATT and CDR2 SNEGSKA (reference sequence). V gave up 0 bases and J gave up 6 bases, with 9 bases separating them. The CDR3 region is CSARDGSSNSPLHS. Here the CDR3 DNA reads TGCAGTGCTAGAGATGGCAGCTCTAATTCACCCCTCCACTCT.

This clonotype turned up a few times. V and J are TRBV12-3 or TRBV12-4 and TRBJ1-1; no clear D. The CDR3 runs 13 residues. Trimming stripped 6 bases from V and 0 bases from J, with 8 bases between. The CDR3 nucleotides read TGTGCCAGCAGCTCTCCATTGAACACTGAAGCTTTCTTT. Encoded protein: CASSSPLNTEAFF.

This clonotype was observed many times. This chain links TRBV2 with TRBJ1-4; D is unresolved. V was pared by 3 bases and J by 2 bases, with 10 bases between. The CDR3 is 15 residues long. Germline V gives CDR1 SNHLY, CDR2 FYNNEI. CDR3 sequence reads: CASSEMGNTNEKLFF. The CDR3 nucleotides read TGTGCCAGCAGTGAGATGGGGAACACTAATGAAAAACTGTTTTTT.

There are many counts of this clonotype. The chain is built from TRBV29-1 and TRBJ2-1; 8 bases fit TRBD2. The CDR3 consists of 15 residues. Trimming took 6 bases from V and 4 from J; bases not matched to a gene: 11. CDR1 SQVTM and CDR2 ANQGSEA come from the germline V gene. The CDR3 is CSVGLRLATYNEQFF. As DNA, the CDR3 is TGCAGCGTCGGCCTAAGACTAGCGACGTACAATGAGCAGTTCTTC.

This clonotype was counted between two and nine times. Here the CDR3 reads CAISDGQGTNYEQYF. DNA of the CDR3: TGTGCCATCAGTGACGGACAGGGAACCAACTACGAGCAGTACTTC. This sequence joins TRBV10-3 and TRBJ2-7, with TRBD1 matching over 8 bases. The junction had 7 bases not matched to a gene; V was cut back by 3 bases and J by 3 bases. The CDR3 is 15 amino acids. CDR1 ENHRY and CDR2 SYGVKD come from the germline V gene.

This clonotype has ten or more counts. The CDR3 region has the DNA TGTGCCAGCAGACAGGGGGCCGGCGAGACCCAGTACTTC. Translating it yields CASRQGAGETQYF. This sequence joins TRBV2 and TRBJ2-5; 9 nucleotides align to TRBD1. Germline V CDR1 and CDR2: SNHLY, FYNNEI. After removal of 6 bases from V and 5 bases from J, the junction contained 4 bases not matched to a gene. The CDR3 runs to 13 residues. The full variable domain, with the rest looked up from reference TRBV2 and TRBJ2-5, is EPEVTQTPSHQVTQMGQEVILRCVPISNHLYFYWYRQILGQKVEFLVSFYNNEISEKSEIFDDQFSVERPDGSNFTLKIRSTKLEDSAMYFCASRQGAGETQYFGPGTRLLVL.

This clonotype was picked up a small number of times. The V gene is TRBV7-2, the J gene TRBJ2-7; TRBD2 is a possible D gene (6 bases). The CDR3 has 14 amino acids. Germline CDR1 is SGHTA and CDR2 is FQGNSA. The germline V and J ends were trimmed by 1 base and 3 bases, with 10 bases remaining between them. The CDR3 DNA sequence: TGTGCCAGCAGCTTAGATGGGACTTACTACGAGCAGTACTTC. Translating gives CASSLDGTYYEQYF.

The chain employs TRBV24-1 and TRBJ1-1; 7 bases fit TRBD1. The CDR3 extends over 15 amino acids. Per the germline V gene, CDR1 is KGHDR and CDR2 is SFDVKD. The V and J ends lost 4 bases and 4 bases, in that order; junction bases with no gene match: 8. Here the CDR3 reads CATSELTGRITEAFF. The CDR3 DNA reads TGTGCCACCAGTGAACTGACAGGGCGAATCACTGAAGCTTTCTTT.

With respect to this clonotype: The junction differs from germline at one of its ends, possibly a read error. The rearrangement links TRBV7-9 to TRBJ2-3, with D maybe TRBD2 (6 bases). CDR3 size: 16 residues. CDR1 SEHNR and CDR2 FQNEAQ come from the germline V gene (reference sequence). The DNA of the CDR3 is TGCGCCAGCAGCTGGGGGGTGGAGGGGTATACAGATACGCAGTATTTT. Its translation: CASSWGVEGYTDTQYF. The entire variable domain, with the rest obtained from reference TRBV7-9 and TRBJ2-3, is as follows: DTGVSQNPRHKITKRGQNVTFRCDPISEHNRLYWYRQTLGQGPEFLTYFQNEAQLEKSRLLSDRFSAERPKGSFSTLEIQRTEQGDSAMYLCASSWGVEGYTDTQYFGPGTRLTVL.

This clonotype was seen repeatedly, ten times or more. The genes are TRBV29-1 and TRBJ2-3, with 10 bases fitting TRBD2. The CDR3 runs to 16 residues. V was pared by 0 bases and J by 3 bases, with 6 bases of the junction left unmatched. Germline values: CDR1 SQVTM, CDR2 ANQGSEA. The CDR3 is CSVEDRWTSGTDTQYF. In nucleotides, the CDR3 is TGCAGCGTTGAAGATCGATGGACTAGCGGTACAGATACGCAGTATTTT.

At least ten counts were recorded for this clonotype. The CDR3 region has the DNA TGTGCCATCAGTGGAGGGGAGGAGACCCAGTACTTC. Translated: CAISGGEETQYF. The gene calls are TRBV10-3 and TRBJ2-5, with D possibly being TRBD1 or TRBD2 (5 bases each). The CDR3 has 12 amino acids. The germline V gene has CDR1 ENHRY and CDR2 SYGVKD. V was shortened by 4 bases and J by 5 bases, with 8 bases between the two germline ends.

This clonotype appeared many times. V usage is TRBV9 and J usage is TRBJ2-5, with D possibly being TRBD1 (6 bases). Germline-derived CDR1 and CDR2 are SGDLS and YYNGEE. Between the trimmed V and J ends, which lost 3 bases and 1 base, there was a span of 10 bases. This CDR3 spans 14 amino acids. In nucleotides, the CDR3 is TGTGCCAGCAGCGCTAGCAGGGGCCAAGAGACCCAGTACTTC. It yields the protein CASSASRGQETQYF.

To note about this clonotype: A read error may explain this, as a much larger clone is one base away. The V call is TRBV9, the J call TRBJ1-1, with TRBD1 as a possible D gene (6 bases). Germline V gene sequence: CDR1 SGDLS, CDR2 YYNGEE. This CDR3 is built from 13 residues. Here the CDR3 DNA reads TGTGCCAGCAGCGTAGATAGTGCAGGGGAAGCTTCCTTT. Its translation is CASSVDSAGEASF. The entire variable domain, with the rest obtained from reference TRBV9 and TRBJ1-1, is as follows: DSGVTQTPKHLITATGQRVTLRCSPRSGDLSVYWYQQSLDQGLQFLIQYYNGEERAKGNILERFSAQQFPDLHSELNLSSLELGDSALYFCASSVDSAGEASFGQGTRLTVV.

The rearrangement joins TRBV7-9 to TRBJ2-1; the D is unclear. The CDR3 runs 12 residues. The V gene lost 5 bases and the J gene lost 10 bases, with 12 bases spanning the gap. Germline V CDR1 and CDR2: SEHNR, FQNEAQ (reference sequence). The CDR3 region is CASSPPLGEQFF. In DNA form, the CDR3 reads TGTGCCAGCAGCCCCCCGCTCGGGGAGCAGTTCTTC. The full variable domain, with the rest looked up from reference TRBV7-9 and TRBJ2-1, is DTGVSQNPRHKITKRGQNVTFRCDPISEHNRLYWYRQTLGQGPEFLTYFQNEAQLEKSRLLSDRFSAERPKGSFSTLEIQRTEQGDSAMYLCASSPPLGEQFFGPGTRLTVL.

This clonotype was observed a handful of times. The V and J genes are TRBV14 and TRBJ2-5; D possibly matches TRBD1 or TRBD2 (5 bases each). The germline V gene has CDR1 SGHDN and CDR2 FVKESK. The CDR3 totals 15 residues. V was shortened by 4 bases and J by 7 bases, with 19 bases between the two germline ends. DNA of the CDR3: TGTGCCAGCAGCCCACCCTGGGGACGGGAAGGGACCCAGTACTTC. Its protein is CASSPPWGREGTQYF. Full variable domain (outside the CDR3, taken from reference TRBV14 and TRBJ2-5): EAGVTQFPSHSVIEKGQTVTLRCDPISGHDNLYWYRRVMGKEIKFLLHFVKESKQDESGMPNNRFLAERTGGTYSTLKVQPAELEDSGVYFCASSPPWGREGTQYFGPGTRLLVL.

This clonotype was seen once. This chain links TRBV19 with TRBJ1-5; D perhaps matches TRBD1 (5 bases). This CDR3 is 15 amino acids long. Germline CDR1 and CDR2: LNHDA and SQIVND (reference sequence). Trimming left V 1 base short and J 6 bases short, with 13 bases between. CDR3 DNA sequence: TGTGCCAGTAGTATAGTTGGCCAGGGAGGTCAGCCCCAGCATTTT. It encodes CASSIVGQGGQPQHF.

The chain employs TRBV25-1 and TRBJ1-2; D gene unclear. This CDR3 has 14 amino acids. Germline V CDR1 and CDR2: MGHDK, SYGVNS. Trimming removed 6 bases at V and 1 base at J, with 12 bases between. CDR3 sequence reads: CASSPSQNNYGYTF. CDR3 DNA sequence: TGTGCCAGCAGCCCTAGTCAGAATAACTATGGCTACACCTTC.

There are many counts of this clonotype. The chain employs TRBV7-6 and TRBJ2-7, with 8 bases matching TRBD1. CDR1 is SGHVS and CDR2 is FNYEAQ in the germline V gene. V lost 5 bases, J lost 6 bases, and 18 bases stayed unmatched. The CDR3 contains 17 residues. DNA for the CDR3: TGTGCCAGCAGCACCCATCCCCAGGGGGCGATCAATCGCGAGCAGTACTTC. This gives the protein CASSTHPQGAINREQYF.

This clonotype was seen more than once but under ten times. The chain couples TRBV14 to TRBJ2-4; TRBD1 agrees at 7 bases. The CDR3 runs to 15 residues. In germline, CDR1 is SGHDN, CDR2 FVKESK. V lost 2 bases to trimming and J lost 4 bases; unmatched junction nucleotides: 5. In DNA form, the CDR3 reads TGTGCCAGCAGCCAAAGAACAGGGGCTAAAAACATTCAGTACTTC. Protein product: CASSQRTGAKNIQYF.

This clonotype was detected many times. The gene calls are TRBV2 and TRBJ1-4, with D unclear. The V gene's germline CDR1 is SNHLY and CDR2 FYNNEI. With 0 bases removed from V and 2 bases from J, the gap between germline ends came to 7 bases. The CDR3 extends over 15 amino acids. The CDR3 spells CASSEAGATNEKLFF. The CDR3 DNA follows: TGTGCCAGCAGTGAAGCGGGAGCGACTAATGAAAAACTGTTTTTT.

Only a few counts were recorded for this clonotype. The V call is TRBV20-1, the J call TRBJ2-7; 8 bases align to TRBD2. The trim removed 5 bases at V and 0 bases at J, leaving 9 bases unmatched. Germline-derived CDR1 and CDR2 are DFQATT and SNEGSKA (reference sequence). This CDR3 is built from 15 residues. The DNA for the CDR3 is TGCAGTGCTGGAATAACTAGCGGATCCTCCTACGAGCAGTACTTC. Encoded protein: CSAGITSGSSYEQYF.

The chain employs TRBV2 and TRBJ2-5; D perhaps matches TRBD2 (6 bases). CDR1 is SNHLY, CDR2 FYNNEI, per germline. The V and J ends lost 8 bases and 5 bases respectively, with 15 bases between them. The CDR3 is 13 amino acids. The CDR3 region is CASVRDGGETQYF. The CDR3 bases are TGTGCCAGCGTGAGGGACGGAGGGGAGACCCAGTACTTC. Looking up the rest from reference TRBV2 and TRBJ2-5 gives the full variable domain: EPEVTQTPSHQVTQMGQEVILRCVPISNHLYFYWYRQILGQKVEFLVSFYNNEISEKSEIFDDQFSVERPDGSNFTLKIRSTKLEDSAMYFCASVRDGGETQYFGPGTRLLVL.

This sequence joins TRBV30 and TRBJ1-3; D is undetermined. V lost 4 bases to trimming and J lost 2 bases, with 12 bases between them. CDR3 length equals 14 residues. Germline V gives CDR1 GTSNPN, CDR2 SVGIG (reference sequence). CDR3 amino acids: CAWTSVGPGNTIYF. The CDR3 DNA reads TGTGCCTGGACTTCGGTGGGCCCTGGAAACACCATATATTTT.

This clonotype was counted a single time. The rearrangement links TRBV25-1 to TRBJ1-5, with 11 bases lining up with TRBD1. V was clipped by 8 bases and J by 5 bases; unmatched bases: 5. The CDR3 is 14 amino acids. Germline CDR1 is MGHDK and CDR2 is SYGVNS. CDR3 sequence (DNA): TGTGCCAGCTCTGGGACAGGGGGAGATCAGCCCCAGCATTTT. Protein product: CASSGTGGDQPQHF.